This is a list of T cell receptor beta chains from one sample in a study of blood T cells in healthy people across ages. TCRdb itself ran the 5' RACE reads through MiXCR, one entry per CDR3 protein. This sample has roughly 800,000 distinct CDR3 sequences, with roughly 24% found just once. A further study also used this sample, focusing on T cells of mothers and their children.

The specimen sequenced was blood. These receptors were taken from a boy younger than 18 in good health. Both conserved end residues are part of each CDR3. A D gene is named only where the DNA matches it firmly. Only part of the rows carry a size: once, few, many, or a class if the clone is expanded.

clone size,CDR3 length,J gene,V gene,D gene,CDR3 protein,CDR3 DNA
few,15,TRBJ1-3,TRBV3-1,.,CASSSLGYSGNTIYF,TGTGCCAGCAGCTCACTCGGCTACTCTGGAAACACCATATATTTT
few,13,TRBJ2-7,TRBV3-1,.,CASSPGHLYEQYF,TGTGCCAGCAGCCCTGGACACCTCTACGAGCAGTACTTC
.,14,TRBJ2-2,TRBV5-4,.,CASSNGLDTGELFF,TGTGCCAGCAGCAACGGACTTGATACCGGGGAGCTGTTTTTT
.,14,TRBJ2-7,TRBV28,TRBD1,CASRPRGRSYEQYF,TGTGCCAGTCGCCCCAGGGGGCGCTCCTACGAGCAGTACTTC
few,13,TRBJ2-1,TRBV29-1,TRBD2,CSASGLTYNEQFF,TGCAGCGCATCGGGACTAACCTACAATGAGCAGTTCTTC
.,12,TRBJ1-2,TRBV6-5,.,CASSRTAAGYTF,TGTGCCAGCAGTAGGACGGCGGCTGGCTACACCTTC
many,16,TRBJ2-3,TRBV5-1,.,CASSFAADTSTDTQYF,TGCGCCAGCAGCTTCGCGGCCGACACTAGCACAGATACGCAGTATTTT
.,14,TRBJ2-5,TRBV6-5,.,CASRSTGKKETQYF,TGTGCCAGCAGGAGCACCGGGAAGAAAGAGACCCAGTACTTC
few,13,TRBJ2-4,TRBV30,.,CAWPSLAKNIQYF,TGTGCCTGGCCGTCCCTAGCCAAAAACATTCAGTACTTC
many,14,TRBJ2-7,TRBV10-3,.,CAISEWVSGSEQYF,TGTGCCATCAGTGAGTGGGTTAGTGGCAGCGAGCAGTACTTC
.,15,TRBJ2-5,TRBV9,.,CASSPQGQRGETQYF,TGTGCCAGCAGCCCACAGGGACAGCGGGGAGAGACCCAGTACTTC
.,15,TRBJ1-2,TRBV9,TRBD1,CASSVGQGSNYGYTF,TGTGCCAGCAGCGTGGGACAGGGAAGTAACTATGGCTACACCTTC
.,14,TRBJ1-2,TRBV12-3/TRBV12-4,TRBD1,CASSSGTGGFHDTF,TGTGCCAGCAGTTCCGGGACAGGGGGTTTTCATGACACCTTC
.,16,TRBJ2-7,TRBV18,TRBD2,CASSPTGLAETYEQYF,TGTGCCAGCTCACCGACGGGACTAGCGGAAACCTACGAGCAGTACTTC
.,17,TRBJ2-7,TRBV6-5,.,CASSYFNRRDGSYEQYF,TGTGCCAGCAGTTACTTTAATCGTCGGGACGGCTCCTACGAGCAGTACTTC
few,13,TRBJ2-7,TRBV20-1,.,CSARDRYIYEQYF,TGCAGTGCTAGAGATCGATACATCTACGAGCAGTACTTC
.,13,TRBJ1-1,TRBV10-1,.,CASSEGANTEAFF,TGCGCCAGCAGTGAGGGGGCGAACACTGAAGCTTTCTTT
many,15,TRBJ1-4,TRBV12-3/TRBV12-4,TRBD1,CASRLDRASPEKLFF,TGTGCCAGCAGGTTGGACAGGGCCTCTCCTGAAAAACTGTTTTTT
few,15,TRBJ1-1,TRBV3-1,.,CASSPGDIGGTEAFF,TGTGCCAGCAGCCCTGGGGACATCGGGGGCACTGAAGCTTTCTTT
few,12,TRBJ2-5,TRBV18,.,CASSPIFETQYF,TGTGCCAGCTCACCGATTTTTGAGACCCAGTACTTC
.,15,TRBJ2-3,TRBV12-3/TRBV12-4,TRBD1,CASSRGQGSTDTQYF,TGTGCCAGCAGCCGTGGACAGGGGAGCACAGATACGCAGTATTTT
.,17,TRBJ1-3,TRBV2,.,CASSAHGGQLSGNTIYF,TGTGCCAGCAGTGCCCATGGGGGACAACTTTCTGGAAACACCATATATTTT
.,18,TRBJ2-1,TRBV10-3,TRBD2,CAISESVERASGDNEQFF,TGTGCCATCAGTGAGTCGGTCGAGAGGGCTAGCGGTGACAATGAGCAGTTCTTC
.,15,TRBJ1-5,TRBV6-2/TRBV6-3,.,CASSYSTAGNQPQHF,TGTGCCAGCAGTTACTCCACGGCAGGCAATCAGCCCCAGCATTTT
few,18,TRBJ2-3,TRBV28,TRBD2,CASSGRGWSGVPRETQYF,TGTGCCAGCAGTGGGCGGGGGTGGAGCGGGGTTCCCAGGGAGACCCAGTACTTT
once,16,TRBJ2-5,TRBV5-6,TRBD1,CASSFTSGQFEETQYF,TGTGCCAGCAGCTTCACTTCGGGACAGTTTGAAGAGACCCAGTACTTC
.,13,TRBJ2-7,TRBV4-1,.,CASSSRGSNEQYF,TGCGCCAGCAGCTCCCGGGGCTCCAACGAGCAGTACTTC
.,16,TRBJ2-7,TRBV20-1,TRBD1,CSAFKGQGRSSYEQYF,TGCAGTGCTTTTAAGGGACAGGGCCGCTCCTCCTACGAGCAGTACTTC
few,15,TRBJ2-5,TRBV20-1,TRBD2,CSASYGLAVQETQYF,TGCAGTGCTAGTTACGGACTAGCGGTCCAAGAGACCCAGTACTTC
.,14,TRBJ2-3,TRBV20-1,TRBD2,CSAIRGGSGDTQYF,TGCAGTGCTATTCGGGGGGGGTCTGGAGATACGCAGTATTTT
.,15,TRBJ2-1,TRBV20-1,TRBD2,CSARGLAGANNEQFF,TGCAGTGCTAGAGGCCTAGCGGGGGCTAACAATGAGCAGTTCTTC
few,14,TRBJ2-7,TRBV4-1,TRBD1,CASSAGTVTYEQYF,TGCGCCAGCAGCGCCGGGACAGTAACCTACGAGCAGTACTTC
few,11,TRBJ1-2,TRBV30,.,CASQVNYGYTF,TGTGCCTCGCAGGTTAACTATGGCTACACCTTC
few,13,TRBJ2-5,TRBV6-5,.,CASSYVGQQTQYF,TGTGCCAGCAGTTACGTGGGACAACAGACCCAGTACTTC
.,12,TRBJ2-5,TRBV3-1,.,CASSQEGHHPHF,TGTGCCAGCAGCCAAGAGGGACATCATCCCCACTTC
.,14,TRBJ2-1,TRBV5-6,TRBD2,CASQTSGGPREQFF,TGTGCCAGTCAGACTAGCGGGGGGCCGAGGGAGCAGTTCTTC
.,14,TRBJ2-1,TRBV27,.,CASSFQLGQPEQFF,TGTGCCAGCAGTTTCCAACTCGGACAGCCTGAGCAGTTCTTC
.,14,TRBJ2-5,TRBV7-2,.,CASSPQSSQETQYF,TGTGCCAGCAGCCCCCAGAGTAGCCAAGAGACCCAGTACTTC
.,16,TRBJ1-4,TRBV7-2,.,CASSLAPAGRREKLFF,TGTGCCAGCAGCTTAGCGCCTGCGGGGCGTCGGGAAAAACTGTTTTTT
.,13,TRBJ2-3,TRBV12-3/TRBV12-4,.,CASSSDRLDTQYF,TGTGCCAGCAGTTCCGACAGGCTGGATACGCAGTATTTT
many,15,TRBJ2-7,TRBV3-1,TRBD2,CASSRTSGGAYEQYF,TGTGCCAGCAGCCGGACTAGCGGGGGGGCCTACGAGCAGTACTTC
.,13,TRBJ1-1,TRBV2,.,CASTAGENTEAFF,TGTGCCAGCACGGCAGGAGAGAACACTGAAGCTTTCTTT
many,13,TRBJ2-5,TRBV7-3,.,CASSLSALETQYF,TGTGCCAGCAGCCTATCGGCGCTGGAGACCCAGTACTTC
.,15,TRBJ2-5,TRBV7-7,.,CASSLVLGPQETQYF,TGTGCTAGCAGCTTAGTGCTAGGGCCACAAGAGACCCAGTACTTC
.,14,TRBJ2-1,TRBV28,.,CASSLNPSYNEQFF,TGTGCCAGCAGTTTAAATCCTTCCTACAATGAGCAGTTCTTC
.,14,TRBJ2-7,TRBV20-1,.,CSARAISRSYEQYF,TGCAGTGCTAGAGCTATAAGCCGTTCCTACGAGCAGTACTTC